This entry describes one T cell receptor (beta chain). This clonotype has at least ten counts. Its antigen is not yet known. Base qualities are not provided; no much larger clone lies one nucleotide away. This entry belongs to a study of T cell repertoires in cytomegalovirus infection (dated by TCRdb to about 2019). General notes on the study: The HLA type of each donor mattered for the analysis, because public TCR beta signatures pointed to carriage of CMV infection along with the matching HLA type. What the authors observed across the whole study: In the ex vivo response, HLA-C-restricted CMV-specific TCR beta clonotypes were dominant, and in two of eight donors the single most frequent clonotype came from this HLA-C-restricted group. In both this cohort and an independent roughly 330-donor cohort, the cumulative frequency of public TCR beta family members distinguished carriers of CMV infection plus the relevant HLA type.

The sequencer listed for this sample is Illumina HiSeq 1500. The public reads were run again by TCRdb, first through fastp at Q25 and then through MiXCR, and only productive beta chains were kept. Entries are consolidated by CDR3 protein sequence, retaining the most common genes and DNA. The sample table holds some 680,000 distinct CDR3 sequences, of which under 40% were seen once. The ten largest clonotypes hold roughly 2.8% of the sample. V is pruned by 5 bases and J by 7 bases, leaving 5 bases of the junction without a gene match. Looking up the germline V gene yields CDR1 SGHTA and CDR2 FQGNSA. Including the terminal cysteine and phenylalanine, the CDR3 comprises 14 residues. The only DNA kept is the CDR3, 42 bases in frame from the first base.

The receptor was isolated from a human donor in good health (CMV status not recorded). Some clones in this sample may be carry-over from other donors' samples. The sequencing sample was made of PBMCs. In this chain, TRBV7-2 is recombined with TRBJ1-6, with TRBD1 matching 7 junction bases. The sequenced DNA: TGTGCCAGCAGCGCCGACAGGGTCAATTCACCCCTCCACTTT. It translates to CASSADRVNSPLHF.